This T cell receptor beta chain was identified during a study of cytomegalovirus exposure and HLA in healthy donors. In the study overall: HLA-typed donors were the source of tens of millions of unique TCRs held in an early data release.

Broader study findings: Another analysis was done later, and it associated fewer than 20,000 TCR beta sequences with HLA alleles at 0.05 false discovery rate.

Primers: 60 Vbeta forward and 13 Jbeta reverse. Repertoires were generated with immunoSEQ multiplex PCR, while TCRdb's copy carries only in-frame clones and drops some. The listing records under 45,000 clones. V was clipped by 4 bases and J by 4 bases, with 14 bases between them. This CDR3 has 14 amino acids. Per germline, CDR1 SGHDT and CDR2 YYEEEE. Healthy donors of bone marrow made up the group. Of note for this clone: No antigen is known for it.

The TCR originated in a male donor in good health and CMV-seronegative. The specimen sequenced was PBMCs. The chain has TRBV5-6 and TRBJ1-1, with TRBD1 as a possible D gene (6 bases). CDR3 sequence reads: CASSPGAGVTEAFF. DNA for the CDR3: TGTGCCAGCAGCCCCGGGGCAGGGGTCACTGAAGCTTTCTTT. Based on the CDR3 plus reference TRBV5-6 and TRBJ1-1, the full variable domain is DAGVTQSPTHLIKTRGQQVTLRCSPKSGHDTVSWYQQALGQGPQFIFQYYEEEERQRGNFPDRFSGHQFPNYSSELNVNALLLGDSALYLCASSPGAGVTEAFFGQGTRLTVV.